This T cell receptor beta chain was captured by sequencing in a study of shared clonotypes between healthy human individuals. Repertoires were generated with immunoSEQ multiplex PCR, while TCRdb's copy carries only in-frame clones and drops some. Here the sample spans about 960,000 clones, approximately 80% being singletons. J lost 7 bases, V lost 8 bases, and 15 bases had no gene match. The germline gives CDR1 MDHEN, CDR2 SYDVKM. This CDR3 has 15 residues. The source of this sequence is a man aged 18 to 29 in good health. The sample comprised memory CD4+ T cells sorted from blood. Subset: CD45RA-negative fraction. This chain uses TRBV28 with TRBJ1-2, with 8 nucleotides matching TRBD1. CDR3 in DNA: TGTGCCAGCCACACGGGCAGGGGGCTTATATTTGGCTACACCTTC. Its translation: CASHTGRGLIFGYTF.